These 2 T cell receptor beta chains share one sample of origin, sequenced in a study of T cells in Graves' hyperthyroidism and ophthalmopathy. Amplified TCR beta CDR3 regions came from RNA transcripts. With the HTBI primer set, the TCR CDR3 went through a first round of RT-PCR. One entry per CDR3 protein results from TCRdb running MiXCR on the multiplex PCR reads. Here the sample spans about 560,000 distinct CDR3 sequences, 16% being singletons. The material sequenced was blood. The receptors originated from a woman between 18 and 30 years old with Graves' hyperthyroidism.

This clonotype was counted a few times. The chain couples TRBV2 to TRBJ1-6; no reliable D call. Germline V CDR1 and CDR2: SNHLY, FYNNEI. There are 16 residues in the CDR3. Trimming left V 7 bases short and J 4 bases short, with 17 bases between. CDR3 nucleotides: TGTGCCAGCACTGATTCAACGGATGGGTATAATTCACCCCTCCACTTT. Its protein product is CASTDSTDGYNSPLHF.

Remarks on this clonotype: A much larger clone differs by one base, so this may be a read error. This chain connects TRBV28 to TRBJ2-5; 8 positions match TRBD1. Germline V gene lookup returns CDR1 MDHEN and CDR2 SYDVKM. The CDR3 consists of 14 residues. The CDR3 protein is CVSSLRQGAETQYF. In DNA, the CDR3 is TGTGTCAGCAGTTTACGTCAGGGGGCAGAGACCCAGTACTTC.